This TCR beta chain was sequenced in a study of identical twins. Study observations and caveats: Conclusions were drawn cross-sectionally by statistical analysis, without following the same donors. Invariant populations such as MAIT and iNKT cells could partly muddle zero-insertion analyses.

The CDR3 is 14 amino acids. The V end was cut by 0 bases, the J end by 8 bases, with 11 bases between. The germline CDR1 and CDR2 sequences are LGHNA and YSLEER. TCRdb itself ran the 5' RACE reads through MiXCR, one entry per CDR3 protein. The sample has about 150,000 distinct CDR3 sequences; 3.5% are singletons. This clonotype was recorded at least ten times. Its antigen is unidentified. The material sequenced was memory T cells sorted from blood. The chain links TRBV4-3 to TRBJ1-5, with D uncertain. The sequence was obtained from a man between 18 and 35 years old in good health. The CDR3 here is CASSQDPFSEPQHF. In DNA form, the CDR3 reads TGCGCCAGCAGCCAAGACCCCTTTTCCGAGCCCCAGCATTTT.